The 10 T cell receptor beta chains presented below share a single source sample, sequenced in a study of T cell responses to AZD1222 COVID-19 vaccine. Assay used: immunoSEQ multiplex PCR; TCRdb lists only in-frame clones, some missing. The data hold fewer than 110,000 clones, with 86% observed a single time. Sequencing used peripheral blood, obtained on day 0 of AZD1222 vaccination. The receptors originated from an adult in good health.

CDR3 nucleotide sequence: TGTGCCAGCAGCCCCCTATATGGAGGAATGGGCTACACCTTC. Amino acids: CASSPLYGGMGYTF. This sequence joins TRBV7-2 and TRBJ1-2; no firm D call. The ends were cut back, 5 bases at V and 8 bases at J, with 18 bases in the middle. This CDR3 has 14 amino acids. CDR1 is SGHTA and CDR2 is FQGNSA in the germline V gene.

The V call is TRBV4-1, the J call TRBJ2-1, with D hard to call. The ends were cut back, 6 bases at V and 2 bases at J, with 8 bases in the middle. The CDR3 is made up of 13 amino acids. Germline-derived CDR1 and CDR2 are MGHRA and YSYEKL. As DNA, the CDR3 is TGCGCCAGCAGGCAGGACCCCTACAATGAGCAGTTCTTC. Its protein is CASRQDPYNEQFF.

The chain uses TRBV11-3 and TRBJ2-4; D may be TRBD2 (6 bases). The V end lost 7 bases, the J end lost 4 bases, and 20 bases lay between the germline ends. The CDR3 spans 16 residues. Germline values: CDR1 SGHNT, CDR2 YENEEA. CDR3 loop: CASTRWRARGKNIQYF. For the CDR3, the DNA is TGTGCCAGCACCCGGTGGAGGGCCCGAGGTAAAAACATTCAGTACTTC. Variable domain in full (rest from reference TRBV11-3 and TRBJ2-4): EAGVVQSPRYKIIEKKQPVAFWCNPISGHNTLYWYLQNLGQGPELLIRYENEEAVDDSQLPKDRFSAERLKGVDSTLKIQPAELGDSAVYLCASTRWRARGKNIQYFGAGTRLSVL.

The chain links TRBV6-6 to TRBJ1-4; D is perhaps TRBD1 (5 bases). Germline values: CDR1 MNHNY, CDR2 SVGAGI (reference sequence). The V end lost 1 base, the J end lost 7 bases, and 7 bases lay between the germline ends. CDR3 size: 13 residues. The DNA for the CDR3 is TGTGCCAGCAGTTACTGGAGGGGTGAAAAACTGTTTTTT. This gives the protein CASSYWRGEKLFF.

This chain uses TRBV19 with TRBJ2-7; D call uncertain. The CDR3 is made up of 12 amino acids. V dropped 5 bases and J dropped 2 bases, with 7 bases sitting between them. Germline V lookup: CDR1 LNHDA, CDR2 SQIVND (reference sequence). CDR3 DNA: TGTGCCAGTAGTGGTGGGACCTACGAGCAGTACTTC. Amino acid sequence: CASSGGTYEQYF. Full variable domain (outside the CDR3, taken from reference TRBV19 and TRBJ2-7): DGGITQSPKYLFRKEGQNVTLSCEQNLNHDAMYWYRQDPGQGLRLIYYSQIVNDFQKGDIAEGYSVSREKKESFPLTVTSAQKNPTAFYLCASSGGTYEQYFGPGTRLTVT.

The rearrangement links TRBV13 to TRBJ1-1, with 10 bases matching TRBD1. The CDR3 runs to 17 residues. V shed 4 bases, J shed 3 bases, and the junction held 11 bases outside the gene matches. Germline V gene data show CDR1 as PRHDT and CDR2 as FYEKMQ (reference sequence). In DNA, the CDR3 is TGTGCCAGCAGCTCTAAGACAGGGGGCGGGATTCACACTGAAGCTTTCTTT. It specifies CASSSKTGGGIHTEAFF.

The chain uses TRBV28 and TRBJ2-2, with TRBD1 as a possible D gene (5 bases). The CDR3 spans 16 residues. Germline values: CDR1 MDHEN, CDR2 SYDVKM. The ends were cut back, 5 bases at V and 3 bases at J, with 16 bases in the middle. Here the CDR3 DNA reads TGTGCCAGCAGTCTACAGGCAGGGTTGGACACCGGGGAGCTGTTTTTT. It translates to CASSLQAGLDTGELFF.

The chain has TRBV14 and TRBJ1-3; D is unclear. The germline V gene has CDR1 SGHDN and CDR2 FVKESK. V lost 0 bases and J lost 0, with 9 bases in between. This CDR3 comprises 16 residues. DNA of the CDR3: TGTGCCAGCAGCCAAGATTTAGTAAACTCTGGAAACACCATATATTTT. It translates to CASSQDLVNSGNTIYF.

The chain links TRBV10-3 to TRBJ1-1; D unclear. Per the germline V gene, CDR1 is ENHRY and CDR2 is SYGVKD. This CDR3 has 13 amino acids. V lost 0 bases to trimming and J lost 5 bases, with 7 bases between them. The CDR3 nucleotides read TGTGCCATCAGTGAGTCTTGGGAAACTGAAGCTTTCTTT. Translated: CAISESWETEAFF.

The rearrangement links TRBV19 to TRBJ2-1; TRBD2 matches at 12 bases. The CDR3 consists of 17 residues. Trimming at V came to 2 bases and at J to 5 bases, leaving 7 bases not matched to a gene. From germline, CDR1 is LNHDA and CDR2 SQIVND (reference sequence). CDR3 protein: CASSINRLAGDNNEQFF. For the CDR3, the DNA is TGTGCCAGTAGTATAAACCGACTAGCGGGAGACAACAATGAGCAGTTCTTC.